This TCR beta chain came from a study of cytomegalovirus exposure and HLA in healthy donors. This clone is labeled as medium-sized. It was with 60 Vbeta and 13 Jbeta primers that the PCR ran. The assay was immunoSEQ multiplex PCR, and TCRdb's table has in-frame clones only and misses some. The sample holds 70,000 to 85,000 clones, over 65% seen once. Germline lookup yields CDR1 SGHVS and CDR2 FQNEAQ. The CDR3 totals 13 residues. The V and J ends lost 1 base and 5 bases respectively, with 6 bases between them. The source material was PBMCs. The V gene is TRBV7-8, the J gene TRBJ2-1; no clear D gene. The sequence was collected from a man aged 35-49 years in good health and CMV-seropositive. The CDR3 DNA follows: TGTGCCAGCAGCTTAGACAGAGACAATGAGCAGTTCTTC. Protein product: CASSLDRDNEQFF.